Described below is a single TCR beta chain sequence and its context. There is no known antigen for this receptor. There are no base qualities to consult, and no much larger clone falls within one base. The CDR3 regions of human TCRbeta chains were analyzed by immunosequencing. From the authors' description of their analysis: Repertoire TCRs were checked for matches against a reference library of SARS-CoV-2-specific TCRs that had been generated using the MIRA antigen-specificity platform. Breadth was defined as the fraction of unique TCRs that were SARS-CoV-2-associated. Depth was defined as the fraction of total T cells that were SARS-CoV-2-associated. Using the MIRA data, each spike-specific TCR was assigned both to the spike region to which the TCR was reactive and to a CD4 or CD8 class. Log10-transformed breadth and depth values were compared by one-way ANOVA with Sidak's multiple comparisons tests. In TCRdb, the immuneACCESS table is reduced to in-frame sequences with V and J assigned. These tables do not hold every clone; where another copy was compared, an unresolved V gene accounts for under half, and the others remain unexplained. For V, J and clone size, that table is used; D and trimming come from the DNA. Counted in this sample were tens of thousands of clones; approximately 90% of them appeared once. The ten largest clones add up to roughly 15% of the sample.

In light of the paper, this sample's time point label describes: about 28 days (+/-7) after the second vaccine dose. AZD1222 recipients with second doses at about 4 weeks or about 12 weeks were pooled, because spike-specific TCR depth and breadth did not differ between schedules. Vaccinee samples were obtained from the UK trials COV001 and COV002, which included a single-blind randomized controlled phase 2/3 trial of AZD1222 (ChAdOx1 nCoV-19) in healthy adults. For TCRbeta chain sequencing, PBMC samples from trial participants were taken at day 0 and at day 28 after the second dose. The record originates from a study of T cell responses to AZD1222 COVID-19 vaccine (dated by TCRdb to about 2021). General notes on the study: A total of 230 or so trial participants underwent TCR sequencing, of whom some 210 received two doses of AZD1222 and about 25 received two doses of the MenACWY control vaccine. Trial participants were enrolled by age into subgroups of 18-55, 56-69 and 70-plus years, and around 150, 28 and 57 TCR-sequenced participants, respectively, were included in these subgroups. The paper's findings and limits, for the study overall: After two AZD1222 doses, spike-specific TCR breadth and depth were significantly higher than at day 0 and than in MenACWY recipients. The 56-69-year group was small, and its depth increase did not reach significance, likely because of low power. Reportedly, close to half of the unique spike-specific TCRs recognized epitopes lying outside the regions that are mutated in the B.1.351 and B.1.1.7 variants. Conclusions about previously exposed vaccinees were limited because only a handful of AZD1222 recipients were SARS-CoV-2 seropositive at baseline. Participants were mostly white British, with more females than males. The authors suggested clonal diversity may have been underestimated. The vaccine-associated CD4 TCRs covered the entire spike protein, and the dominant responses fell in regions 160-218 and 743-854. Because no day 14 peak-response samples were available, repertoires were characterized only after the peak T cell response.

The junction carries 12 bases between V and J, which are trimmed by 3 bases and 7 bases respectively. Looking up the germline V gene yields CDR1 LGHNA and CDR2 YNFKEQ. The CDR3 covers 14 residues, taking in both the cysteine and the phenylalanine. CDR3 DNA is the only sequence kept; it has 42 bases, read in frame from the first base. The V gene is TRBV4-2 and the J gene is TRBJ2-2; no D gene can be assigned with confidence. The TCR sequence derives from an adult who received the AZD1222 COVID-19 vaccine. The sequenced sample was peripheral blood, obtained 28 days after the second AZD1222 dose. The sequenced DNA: TGTGCCAGCAGCCAGGTCCCAACCAACGGGGAGCTGTTTTTT. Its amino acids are CASSQVPTNGELFF.